Below, one T cell receptor (beta chain) is given with its context. The antigen remains undetermined. CDR1 and CDR2 from the germline V gene are SEHNR and FQNEAQ (reference sequence). V lost 6 bases and J 5 bases, leaving 16 bases between the germline ends. The CDR3 loop spans 14 amino acids. This PCR relied on a set of 60 Vbeta primers and 13 Jbeta primers. In the original processing: Unique TCR beta chains totaled about 78 million in a later count, with roughly 10 million of them shared. Some clones are missing from TCRdb's copy, which holds only in-frame ones; the method was immunoSEQ multiplex PCR. V and J calls and clone size are given by that table; D and trimming were obtained from the DNA. The sample comprises about 270,000 clones, roughly 70% of which are singletons, and approximately 2.1% rests with the top ten. The data were obtained in a study of cytomegalovirus exposure and HLA in healthy donors. Study outcomes and limitations: It was likely that a cluster of highly shared sequence variants was a sequencing artifact.

The sequencing input was PBMCs. The chain couples TRBV7-9 to TRBJ1-1, with a tentative D call TRBD1 (6 bases). The receptor comes from a female donor in good health and CMV-seronegative. The CDR3: CASRDMTGRTEAFF. CDR3 DNA: TGTGCCAGCAGGGATATGACAGGTCGGACTGAAGCTTTCTTT.